The 22 T cell receptor beta chains listed next were all sequenced from one sample in a study of T-cell memory formation after mild COVID-19. TCRdb reprocessed the 5' RACE reads with MiXCR, giving one entry per CDR3 protein. The data contain fewer than 600,000 distinct CDR3 sequences, about a fifth of them singletons. The specimen was PBMCs or a T cell subset sorted from them (not recorded which). All receptors derive from an adult woman who had mild COVID-19 (a few samples of this study predate the infection). Cell type and time point are not known.

The chain is built from TRBV18 and TRBJ2-5; no definite D call. CDR3 length: 12 amino acids. V was cut by 3 bases and J by 4 bases, with 6 bases left in between. CDR1 KGHSH and CDR2 LQKENI come from the germline V gene. Here the CDR3 DNA reads TGTGCCAGCTCACCCGGGTCAGAGACCCAGTACTTC. Translation gives CASSPGSETQYF.

This clonotype was seen a few times. The chain recombines TRBV10-3 with TRBJ2-3; 8 bases fit TRBD1. The CDR3 sequence is 15 residues long. The germline V gene has CDR1 ENHRY and CDR2 SYGVKD. The V gene end was trimmed by 10 bases and the J gene end by 0 bases; junction bases not matched to a gene: 9. The DNA of the CDR3 is TGTGCCACCGGACAGGGTAATCCTAGCACAGATACGCAGTATTTT. Translating gives CATGQGNPSTDTQYF.

This clonotype was seen only a few times. V gene TRBV20-1 combines with J gene TRBJ1-2; 8 bases map to TRBD1. Germline loops: CDR1 DFQATT, CDR2 SNEGSKA (reference sequence). V lost 2 bases, J lost 0 bases, and 2 bases stayed unmatched. The CDR3 runs to 14 residues. CDR3 sequence: CSARRTGSNYGYTF. CDR3 bases: TGCAGTGCTAGACGGACAGGGTCTAACTATGGCTACACCTTC.

This clonotype occurred a few times. The rearrangement joins TRBV12-3 or TRBV12-4 to TRBJ1-1; TRBD1 aligns across 8 bases. There are 13 residues in the CDR3. V lost 9 bases, J lost 4 bases, and 7 bases stayed unmatched. The CDR3 reads CASRQGTTTEAFF. Written as DNA, the CDR3 is TGTGCCAGTCGACAGGGGACCACCACTGAAGCTTTCTTT.

This rearrangement joins TRBV5-5 to TRBJ1-2, with D unresolved. The germline V and J ends were trimmed by 5 bases and 2 bases, with 19 bases remaining between them. This CDR3 comprises 16 residues. Germline V CDR1 and CDR2: SGHKS, YYEKEE (reference sequence). The CDR3 bases are TGTGCCAGCAGTTCCCGAGGTCCGACGGCCAACTATGGCTACACCTTC. It specifies CASSSRGPTANYGYTF.

This clonotype showed up many times. V usage is TRBV12-3 or TRBV12-4 and J usage is TRBJ2-2; unclear D gene. Between the trimmed V and J ends, which lost 3 bases and 3 bases, there was a span of 5 bases. The CDR3 has 13 amino acids. In DNA form, the CDR3 reads TGTGCCAGCAGTTTCTTAGACACCGGGGAGCTGTTTTTT. Its protein product is CASSFLDTGELFF.

Only a few counts were recorded for this clonotype. V and J are TRBV7-6 and TRBJ2-3; D not certain. V shed 5 bases and J shed 0 bases, with 15 bases lying between them. CDR1 is SGHVS and CDR2 is FNYEAQ in the germline V gene. The CDR3 totals 16 residues. The CDR3 DNA follows: TGTGCCAGCAGCACGCTAAATGTGGGTAGCACAGATACGCAGTATTTT. It codes for CASSTLNVGSTDTQYF.

This clonotype was counted only a few times. J is TRBJ2-2 and V is TRBV24-1; D is perhaps TRBD1 (6 bases). Germline assignment: CDR1 KGHDR and CDR2 SFDVKD. The CDR3 is 16 residues long. V was cut by 3 bases and J by 0 bases, with 10 bases left in between. This chain's CDR3 is CATSDTGTTNTGELFF. The CDR3 nucleotides are TGTGCCACCAGTGATACAGGGACCACGAACACCGGGGAGCTGTTTTTT.

This clonotype is a singleton in its sample. The chain joins TRBV5-1 to TRBJ2-4; 10 nucleotides line up with TRBD1. The V gene's germline CDR1 is SGHRS and CDR2 YFSETQ. V gave up 0 bases and J gave up 6 bases; unmatched junction bases: 0. This CDR3 is built from 14 residues. This chain's CDR3 is CASSLGTGGNIQYF. The CDR3 bases are TGCGCCAGCAGCTTGGGGACAGGGGGAAACATTCAGTACTTC.

This clonotype was detected only a few times. V gene TRBV6-5 combines with J gene TRBJ2-5; 11 nucleotides align to TRBD1. The CDR3 is 14 amino acids. Trimming at V came to 6 bases and at J to 5 bases, leaving 5 bases not matched to a gene. Germline CDR1 is MNHEY and CDR2 is SVGAGI. Written as DNA, the CDR3 is TGTGCCAGCAGATACGGGACAGGGGGGGAGACCCAGTACTTC. Amino acids: CASRYGTGGETQYF.

The V and J genes are TRBV12-3 or TRBV12-4 and TRBJ2-1; the match to TRBD1 covers 7 bases. The CDR3 length is 16 residues. V was pared by 4 bases and J by 0 bases, with 6 bases of the junction left unmatched. DNA for the CDR3: TGTGCCAGCAGTTCTCGGGCAGGGGGCTCCTACAATGAGCAGTTCTTC. Translating it yields CASSSRAGGSYNEQFF.

The V and J genes are TRBV11-2 and TRBJ2-1; TRBD1 matches at 8 bases. The CDR3 consists of 15 residues. V dropped 6 bases and J dropped 3; count of bases not matched to a gene: 7. Germline assignment: CDR1 SGHAT and CDR2 FQNNGV. CDR3: CASSLQGAFYNEQFF. In DNA, the CDR3 is TGTGCCAGCAGTTTGCAGGGGGCGTTCTACAATGAGCAGTTCTTC.

This clonotype was detected a few times. CDR3 region: CASSRASYTEAFF. CDR3 coding DNA: TGTGCCAGCAGCCGGGCCTCTTACACTGAAGCTTTCTTT. This chain joins TRBV6-6 and TRBJ1-1; no firm D call. Germline V gives CDR1 MNHNY, CDR2 SVGAGI (reference sequence). The CDR3 length is 13 residues. V was shortened by 6 bases and J by 3 bases, with 11 bases between the two germline ends.

The count of this clonotype is one. The rearrangement uses TRBV7-2 and TRBJ2-3, with D tentatively TRBD1 or TRBD2 (6 bases each). The V gene's germline CDR1 is SGHTA and CDR2 FQGNSA. This CDR3 spans 14 amino acids. V was trimmed by 3 bases and J by 6 bases, leaving 13 bases between them. The CDR3 region is CASSFRGPLDTQYF. CDR3 coding DNA: TGTGCCAGCAGCTTCCGGGGGCCCCTGGATACGCAGTATTTT.

The V and J genes are TRBV7-9 and TRBJ2-2; no firm D call. Trimming removed 8 bases from V and 7 bases from J, with 17 bases in between. Germline V gene sequence: CDR1 SEHNR, CDR2 FQNEAQ (reference sequence). The CDR3 totals 14 residues. The CDR3 loop is CASCPRSPLGELFF. The CDR3 DNA sequence: TGTGCCAGCTGCCCTCGTAGCCCCCTCGGGGAGCTGTTTTTT.

J is TRBJ2-7 and V is TRBV7-9; the D gene is possibly TRBD2 (5 bases). With 5 bases removed from V and 6 bases from J, the gap between germline ends came to 17 bases. There are 14 residues in the CDR3. Germline CDR1 is SEHNR and CDR2 is FQNEAQ (reference sequence). The CDR3 DNA reads as TGTGCCAGCAGCCCAAAGGCGGACTTTCCCGAGCAGTACTTC. Its translation is CASSPKADFPEQYF.

The chain joins TRBV12-3 or TRBV12-4 to TRBJ1-2; D is undetermined. V dropped 4 bases and J dropped 7 bases, with 16 bases sitting between them. There are 14 residues in the CDR3. CDR3 sequence: CASSSARSAGGYTF. Written as DNA, the CDR3 is TGTGCCAGCAGTTCCGCTAGGAGTGCTGGTGGCTACACCTTC.

The CDR3 sequence is CASRRVLALSDEQYF. CDR3 sequence (DNA): TGTGCCAGCAGGCGGGTGCTAGCTCTAAGCGACGAGCAGTACTTC. The chain combines TRBV6-1 with TRBJ2-7; TRBD2 might be the D (5 bases). Trimming removed 6 bases at V and 5 bases at J, with 20 bases between. Germline V gene sequence: CDR1 MNHNS, CDR2 SASEGT. CDR3 size: 15 residues.

The V call is TRBV2, the J call TRBJ2-1, with TRBD2 identical over 7 bases. The CDR3 contains 16 residues. Germline CDR1 reads SNHLY; CDR2 reads FYNNEI. Trimming at V came to 3 bases and at J to 4 bases, leaving 9 bases not matched to a gene. For the CDR3, the DNA is TGTGCCAGCAGTGAGGTGGCGGGACTATTATACAATGAGCAGTTCTTC. As protein: CASSEVAGLLYNEQFF.

J is TRBJ2-2 and V is TRBV4-2; 15 positions match TRBD2. With 1 base clipped from V and 5 bases from J, the junction kept 11 bases outside the gene matches. Germline CDR1 reads LGHNA; CDR2 reads YNFKEQ. This CDR3 is built from 20 residues. CDR3 sequence reads: CASSQVWTGLAGGGTGELFF. For the CDR3, the DNA is TGTGCCAGCAGCCAAGTTTGGACGGGACTAGCGGGGGGAGGAACCGGGGAGCTGTTTTTT.

The V and J genes are TRBV6-6 and TRBJ2-7; 9 positions match TRBD2. J was trimmed by 2 bases and V by 2 bases; bases with no gene match: 7. Germline CDR1 and CDR2: MNHNY and SVGAGI (reference sequence). The CDR3 sequence is 16 residues long. The CDR3 DNA follows: TGTGCCAGCAGTTACCCCCAGCGGGAGGTGGCCTACGAGCAGTACTTC. It yields the protein CASSYPQREVAYEQYF.

This clonotype was picked up a small number of times. The chain has TRBV12-3 or TRBV12-4 and TRBJ2-3, with 8 bases aligning to TRBD1. The CDR3 has 16 residues. V was clipped by 6 bases and J by 1 base; unmatched bases: 9. The CDR3, as DNA: TGTGCCAGCAGCTCCTCGGTACAGGGGGGCACAGATACGCAGTATTTT. Translating it yields CASSSSVQGGTDTQYF.